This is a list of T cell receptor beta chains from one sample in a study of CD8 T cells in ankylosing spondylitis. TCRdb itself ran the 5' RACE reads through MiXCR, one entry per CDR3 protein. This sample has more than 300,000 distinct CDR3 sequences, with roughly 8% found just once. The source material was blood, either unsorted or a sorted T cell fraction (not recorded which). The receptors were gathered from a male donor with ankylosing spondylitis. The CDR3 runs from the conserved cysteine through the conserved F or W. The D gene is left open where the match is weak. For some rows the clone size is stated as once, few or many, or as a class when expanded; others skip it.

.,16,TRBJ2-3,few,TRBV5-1,TGCGCCAGCAGCAGCCCGGACAGACCTAGCACAGATACGCAGTATTTT,CASSSPDRPSTDTQYF
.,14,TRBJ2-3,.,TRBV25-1,TGTGCCAGCAGGGGCGGGCAAATCACAGATACGCAGTATTTT,CASRGGQITDTQYF
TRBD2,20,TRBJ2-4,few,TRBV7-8,TGTGCCAGCAGCTGGGGGTCGAGGACTAGCGGGGTTTTAGCCAAAAACATTCAGTACTTC,CASSWGSRTSGVLAKNIQYF
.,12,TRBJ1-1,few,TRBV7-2,TGTGCCAGCAGCTTAAGCCTCACTGAAGCTTTCTTT,CASSLSLTEAFF
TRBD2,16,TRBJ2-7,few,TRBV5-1,TGCGCCAGCAGCTTGTATCCGGGACTAGCGACCTACGAGCAGTACTTC,CASSLYPGLATYEQYF
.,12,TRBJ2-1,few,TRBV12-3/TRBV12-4,TGTGCCAGCAGTGTTTTATCCAATGAGCAGTTCTTC,CASSVLSNEQFF
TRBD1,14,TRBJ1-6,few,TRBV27,TGTGCCAGCAGTTTTCAGGGGGGATATTCACCCCTCCACTTT,CASSFQGGYSPLHF
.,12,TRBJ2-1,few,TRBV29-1,TGCAGCGTTGAGGGCGGATACAATGAGCAGTTCTTC,CSVEGGYNEQFF
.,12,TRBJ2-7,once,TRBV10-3,TGTGCCATCAGTTCACAGTACCACGAGCAGTACTTC,CAISSQYHEQYF
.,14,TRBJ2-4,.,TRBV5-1,TGCGCCAGCAGCTTCCAGGGAAACCCAAACATTCAGTACTTC,CASSFQGNPNIQYF
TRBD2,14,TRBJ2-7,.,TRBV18,TGTGCCAGCTCACCACCAGCGGGAGCCTACGAGCAGTACTTC,CASSPPAGAYEQYF
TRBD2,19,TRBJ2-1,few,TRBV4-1,TGCGCCAGCAGCCAAGATCAGACCAGCGGGGGAGTGTACTACAATGAGCAGTTCTTC,CASSQDQTSGGVYYNEQFF
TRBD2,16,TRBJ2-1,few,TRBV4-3,TGCGCCAGCAGCCAAGGGGTAGCGGGATCCTACAATGAGCAGTTCTTC,CASSQGVAGSYNEQFF
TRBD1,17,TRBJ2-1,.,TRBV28,TGTGCCAGCAGGTCCGATACCGGGACAGCCTCCTACAATGAGCAGTTCTTC,CASRSDTGTASYNEQFF
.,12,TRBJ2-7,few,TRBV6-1,TGTGCCAGCAGTGAACAGGAATTTCTGCAGTACTTC,CASSEQEFLQYF
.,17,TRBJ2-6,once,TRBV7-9,TGTGCCAGCAGCTTTCCGGGCCTGCGGGATGGGGCCAACGTCCTGACTTTC,CASSFPGLRDGANVLTF
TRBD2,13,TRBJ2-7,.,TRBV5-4,TGTGCCGGCGGACTAGCGGGAGGGCCTCGGCAGTACTTC,CAGGLAGGPRQYF
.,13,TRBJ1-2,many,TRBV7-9,TGTGCCAGCAGCGGAAACAGGGACTATGGCTACACCTTC,CASSGNRDYGYTF
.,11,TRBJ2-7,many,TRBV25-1,TGTGCCAGCAGTGAATATGACGAGCAGTACTTC,CASSEYDEQYF
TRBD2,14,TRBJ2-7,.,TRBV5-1,TGCGCCAGCGAACCGGGACTAGCGGGGGGCGAGCAGTACTTC,CASEPGLAGGEQYF
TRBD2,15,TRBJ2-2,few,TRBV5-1,TGCGCCAGCAGCTATCCGGGGGGGAGCACCGGGGAGCTGTTTTTT,CASSYPGGSTGELFF
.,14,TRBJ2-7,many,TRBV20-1,TGCAGTGCTAGGAGCCCCGCCCAAGCCTACGAGCAGTACTTC,CSARSPAQAYEQYF
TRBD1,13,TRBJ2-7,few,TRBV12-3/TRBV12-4,TGTGCCAGCAGTCGACAGGGGGCTAGTGAGCAGTACTTC,CASSRQGASEQYF
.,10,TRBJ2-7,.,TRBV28,TGTGCCACTGGACAGAATCCCATCTCCTTC,CATGQNPISF
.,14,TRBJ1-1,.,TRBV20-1,TGCAGTGCTAGAAGTCGGGGGAGGGGCACTGAAGCTTTCTTT,CSARSRGRGTEAFF
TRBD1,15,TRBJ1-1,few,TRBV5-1,TGCGCCAGCAGCTCCCGGGACAGGCTTCTGACTGAAGCTTTCTTT,CASSSRDRLLTEAFF
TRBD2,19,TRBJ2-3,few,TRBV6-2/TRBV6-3,TGTGCCAGCAGTCACGAAGAGGGACTAGCGGGACCGGGAGAAGATACGCAGTATTTT,CASSHEEGLAGPGEDTQYF
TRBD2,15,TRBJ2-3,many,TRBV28,TGTGCCAGCAGTAGAGCGGGGGGGGTTGGAGATACGCAGTATTTT,CASSRAGGVGDTQYF
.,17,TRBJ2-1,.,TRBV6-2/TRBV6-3,TGTGCCAGCAGTTACGGCCTCACGGGGGACGTCCCCAATGAGCAGTTCTTC,CASSYGLTGDVPNEQFF
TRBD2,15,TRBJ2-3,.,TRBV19,TGTGCCAGTAGTATGGTAGCGGGAGGCACAGATACGCAGTATTTT,CASSMVAGGTDTQYF
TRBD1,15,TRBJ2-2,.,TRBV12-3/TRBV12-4,TGTGCCAGCAGTCCGACAGGGGGCAATGCCGGGGAGCTGTTTTTT,CASSPTGGNAGELFF
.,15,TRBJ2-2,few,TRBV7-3,TGTGCCAGCAGCCCCGGGGTTTTGGGTCCCGGGGAGCTGTTTTTT,CASSPGVLGPGELFF
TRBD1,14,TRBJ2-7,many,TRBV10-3,TGTGCCATCAGCCAAGGGACAGGGGACTACGAGCAGTACTTC,CAISQGTGDYEQYF
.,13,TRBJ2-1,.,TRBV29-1,TGCAGCGTTGAACCCATGTTACTAGCAGAGCAGTTCTTC,CSVEPMLLAEQFF
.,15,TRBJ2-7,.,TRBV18,TGTGCCAGCTCACCCCCGTCGGGGGCTGGGTACGAGCAGTACTTC,CASSPPSGAGYEQYF
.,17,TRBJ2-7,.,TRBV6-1,TGTGCCAGCAGTCAAGCACCCCAGGATCCAGGTCGGTACGAGCAGTACTTC,CASSQAPQDPGRYEQYF
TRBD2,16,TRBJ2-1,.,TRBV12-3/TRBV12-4,TGTGCCAGCAGACCAACAACTAGCGGTAACTACAATGAGCAGTTCTTC,CASRPTTSGNYNEQFF
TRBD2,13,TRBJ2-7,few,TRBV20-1,TGCAGTGCTAGAGTGAGCGGGAGATACGAGCAGTACTTC,CSARVSGRYEQYF
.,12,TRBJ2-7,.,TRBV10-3,TGTGCCATCAGTGTACGGGCCTACGAGCAGTACTTC,CAISVRAYEQYF
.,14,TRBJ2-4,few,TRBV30,TGTGCCTGGAGTACAGGCTTAGCCAAAAACATTCAGTACTTC,CAWSTGLAKNIQYF
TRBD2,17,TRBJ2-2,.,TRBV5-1,TGCGCCAGCAGCCCCCATCCTCTAGCGGCCAACACCGGGGAGCTGTTTTTT,CASSPHPLAANTGELFF
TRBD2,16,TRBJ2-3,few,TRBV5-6,TGTGCCAGCAGCCCCGGGACTAGCAGGGGCACAGATACGCAGTATTTT,CASSPGTSRGTDTQYF
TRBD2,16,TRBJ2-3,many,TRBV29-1,TGCAGCGTCCGACCCACTAGCGGAGGGGGGACAGATACGCAGTATTTT,CSVRPTSGGGTDTQYF
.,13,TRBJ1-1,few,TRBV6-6,TGTGCCAGCAGTTACTTGGGCTTGAGTGAAGCTTTCTTT,CASSYLGLSEAFF
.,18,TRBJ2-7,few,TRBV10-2,TGCGCCAGCAGTGAGTCGGGCCCGGGACGTAGAATCTCCTACGAGCAGTACTTC,CASSESGPGRRISYEQYF
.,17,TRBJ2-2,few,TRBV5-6,TGTGCCAGCAGCTTGCCCCAAACACTTGCGAACACCGGGGAGCTGTTTTTT,CASSLPQTLANTGELFF
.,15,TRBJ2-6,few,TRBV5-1,TGCGCCAGCAGCAAAGACAGCTCTGGGGCCAACGTCCTGACTTTC,CASSKDSSGANVLTF
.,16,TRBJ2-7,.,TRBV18,TGTGCCAGCTCACCACCACTAACCCACGCTTACTACGAGCAGTACTTC,CASSPPLTHAYYEQYF